The 9 T cell receptor beta chains presented below share a single source sample, sequenced in a study of PD-1 blockade in classical Hodgkin lymphoma (dated by TCRdb to the early 2020s). Library prep was done by the immunoSEQ multiplex PCR assay. In TCRdb, the immuneACCESS table is reduced to in-frame sequences with V and J assigned. These tables do not hold every clone; where another copy was compared, an unresolved V gene accounts for under half, and the others remain unexplained. Here the sample has 100,000 or so clones; approximately 90% occur a single time. Together, the top ten hold approximately 6.3% of the sample. The time point label for this specimen denotes: cycle 2 day 1 (C2D1) of nivolumab. Relapse after autologous stem cell transplantation had occurred in all trial patients, and cohorts A, B and C were distinguished by prior brentuximab vedotin exposure. The sample in question was peripheral blood mononuclear cells (PBMCs), obtained before the second cycle of nivolumab. The receptors were gathered from a human donor with classical Hodgkin lymphoma.

This rearrangement joins TRBV6-1 to TRBJ1-2; D might be TRBD1 (5 bases). The CDR3 is 14 residues long. V shed 1 base and J shed 5 bases, with 11 bases lying between them. Germline V gene data show CDR1 as MNHNS and CDR2 as SASEGT. The DNA for the CDR3 is TGTGCCAGCAGTGAAGGCGCGACAGTTTATGGCTACACCTTC. Protein product: CASSEGATVYGYTF.

The rearrangement uses TRBV29-1 and TRBJ1-5; D not certain. The CDR3 consists of 12 residues. CDR1 and CDR2 from the germline V gene are SQVTM and ANQGSEA. V shed 0 bases and J shed 9 bases, with 9 bases lying between them. CDR3 coding DNA: TGCAGCGTTGAAGATACGGGCGGGCCCCAGCATTTT. It is translated as CSVEDTGGPQHF.

This chain uses TRBV5-6 with TRBJ2-5, with a tentative D call TRBD2 (6 bases). The V gene's germline CDR1 is SGHDT and CDR2 YYEEEE. The V end lost 0 bases, the J end lost 5 bases, and 8 bases lay between the germline ends. This CDR3 contains 13 residues. The CDR3 protein is CASSLVGRETQYF. The CDR3 nucleotides are TGTGCCAGCAGCTTGGTGGGGAGGGAGACCCAGTACTTC.

This clone was detected only once. The rearrangement uses TRBV28 and TRBJ1-6, with TRBD1 as a possible D gene (5 bases). CDR1 is MDHEN, CDR2 SYDVKM, per germline. The CDR3 length is 16 residues. Trimming left V 3 bases short and J 0 bases short, with 9 bases between. CDR3 in amino acids: CASSLAGSSYNSPLHF. CDR3 nucleotide sequence: TGTGCCAGCAGTTTGGCAGGGAGCTCCTATAATTCACCCCTCCACTTT.

A single count supports this clone. The J gene is TRBJ2-1, the V gene TRBV7-3; no clear D. CDR1 SGHTA and CDR2 FQGTGA come from the germline V gene. V was trimmed by 5 bases and J by 10 bases, leaving 12 bases between them. CDR3 length equals 12 residues. CDR3 loop: CASSAPMGEQFF. For the CDR3, the DNA is TGTGCCAGCAGCGCTCCTATGGGGGAGCAGTTCTTC. Supplemented by reference TRBV7-3 and TRBJ2-1, the full variable domain reads GAGVSQTPSNKVTEKGKYVELRCDPISGHTALYWYRQSLGQGPEFLIYFQGTGAADDSGLPNDRFFAVRPEGSVSTLKIQRTERGDSAVYLCASSAPMGEQFFGPGTRLTVL.

This clone was detected only once. The chain is built from TRBV5-6 and TRBJ2-5; TRBD1 matches at 7 bases. V shed 0 bases and J 4 bases; nucleotides not matched to a gene: 6. The V gene's germline CDR1 is SGHDT and CDR2 YYEEEE. The CDR3 consists of 15 residues. CDR3 coding DNA: TGTGCCAGCAGCTTGGAACAGGGGCGGCGAGAGACCCAGTACTTC. Protein: CASSLEQGRRETQYF.

The V call is TRBV6-5, the J call TRBJ1-3; TRBD1 is a possible D gene (6 bases). Germline loops: CDR1 MNHEY, CDR2 SVGAGI. Trimming cost V 5 bases and J 1 base, with 12 bases left between them. This CDR3 has 15 residues. CDR3 region: CASSPGTGSGNTIYF. In DNA form, the CDR3 reads TGTGCCAGCAGTCCAGGAACAGGGTCTGGAAACACCATATATTTT.

The chain joins TRBV5-1 to TRBJ2-3; 9 nucleotides align to TRBD1. The CDR3 extends over 14 amino acids. Germline values: CDR1 SGHRS, CDR2 YFSETQ. V lost 4 bases and J lost 4; bases outside the gene matches: 4. The CDR3: CASSPGQGSDTQYF. CDR3 sequence (DNA): TGCGCCAGCAGCCCGGGACAGGGTTCAGATACGCAGTATTTT.

This clone was counted once. The chain joins TRBV7-3 to TRBJ2-1; TRBD2 aligns across 8 bases. V lost 5 bases to trimming and J lost 6 bases; unmatched junction nucleotides: 18. Germline values: CDR1 SGHTA, CDR2 FQGTGA. CDR3 length equals 18 residues. The CDR3 DNA follows: TGTGCCAGCAGCCCGACCCGGTATTTTGCGGGGGGAGTCAATGAGCAGTTCTTC. Its translation is CASSPTRYFAGGVNEQFF.